This section outlines one TCR beta chain sequence together with its context. Its antigen is undetermined. The sample belongs to a study of identical twins' blood T cells. Six healthy women, forming three identical twin pairs, donated samples. General study findings and limits: Out-of-frame TCRbeta clonotypes reportedly had markedly more similar V usage in twins than unrelated donors. Top TCRbeta clonotypes were shared more with twin than unrelated donors.

Germline CDR1 is LNHDA and CDR2 is SQIVND (reference sequence). The V end lost 5 bases, the J end lost 6 bases, and 14 bases lay between the germline ends. CDR3 length: 14 residues. TCRdb fed the 5' RACE reads into MiXCR, producing one record per CDR3 protein. This table has 300,000 to 400,000 distinct CDR3 sequences, 25% to 35% appearing once. The TCR comes from a woman aged 18-55 years in good health. The chain employs TRBV19 and TRBJ1-5, with D possibly TRBD1 on 5 matching bases. The material sequenced was PBMCs. CDR3 coding DNA: TGTGCCAGTAGTCGGGACTTTCAGGGTCAGCCCCAGCATTTT. It yields the protein CASSRDFQGQPQHF.